The present entry profiles one T cell receptor (beta chain) with its context. Assay: immunoSEQ multiplex PCR; the TCRdb copy retains only in-frame clones and omits some. The table records nearly 45,000 clones, around 84% of them present only once. At cycle 4 day 1, cycle 7 day 1, and baseline, blood was sampled. The sample comes from a study of OX40 agonist ivuxolimab in advanced cancers. CDR1 SNHLY and CDR2 FYNNEI come from the germline V gene. The V end lost 4 bases, the J end lost 8 bases, and 11 bases lay between the germline ends. This CDR3 contains 13 residues. This sequence joins TRBV2 and TRBJ1-4; TRBD1 might be the D (5 bases). The starting material was CD4+ or CD8+ T cells sorted from blood, obtained in a trial of the OX40 agonist ivuxolimab. The receptor's source is an adult with an advanced solid tumor such as melanoma, head and neck, liver or kidney cancer. This chain's CDR3 is CASSAGLGEKLFF. The CDR3, as DNA: TGTGCCAGCAGTGCAGGGTTGGGAGAAAAACTGTTTTTT.